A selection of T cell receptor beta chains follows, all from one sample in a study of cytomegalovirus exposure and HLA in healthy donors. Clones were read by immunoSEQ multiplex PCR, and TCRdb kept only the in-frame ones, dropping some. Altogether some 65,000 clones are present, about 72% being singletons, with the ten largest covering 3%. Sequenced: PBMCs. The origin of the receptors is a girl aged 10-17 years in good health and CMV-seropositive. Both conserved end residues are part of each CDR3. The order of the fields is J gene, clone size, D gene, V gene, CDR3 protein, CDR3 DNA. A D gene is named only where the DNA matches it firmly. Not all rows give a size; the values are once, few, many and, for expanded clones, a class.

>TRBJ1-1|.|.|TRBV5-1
CASSLQGGIGAEAFF
TGCGCCAGCAGCCTGCAGGGAGGGATAGGGGCTGAAGCTTTCTTT
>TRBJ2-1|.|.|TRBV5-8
CASSGTMAYNEQFF
TGTGCCAGCAGCGGAACTATGGCGTACAATGAGCAGTTCTTC
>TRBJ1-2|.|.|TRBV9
CASSVDPGNYGYTF
TGTGCCAGCAGCGTAGATCCAGGGAACTATGGCTACACCTTC
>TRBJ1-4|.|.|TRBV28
CASSATEGKLFF
TGTGCCAGCAGTGCGACAGAAGGAAAACTGTTTTTT
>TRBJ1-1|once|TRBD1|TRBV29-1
CSVGYRGNTEAFF
TGCAGCGTTGGATACAGGGGTAACACTGAAGCTTTCTTT
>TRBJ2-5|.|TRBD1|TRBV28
CASRTDRGGEETQYF
TGTGCCAGCAGAACCGACAGGGGTGGAGAAGAGACCCAGTACTTC
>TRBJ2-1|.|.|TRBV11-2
CASSLSGNEQFF
TGTGCCAGCAGCTTATCCGGTAATGAGCAGTTCTTC
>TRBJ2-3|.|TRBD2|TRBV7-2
CASSLAGGSDTQYF
TGTGCCAGCAGTTTAGCGGGGGGGTCAGATACGCAGTATTTT
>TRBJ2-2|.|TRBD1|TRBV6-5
CASSYYGTGRSEQLFF
TGTGCCAGCAGTTACTACGGGACAGGGCGCTCCGAGCAGCTGTTTTTT
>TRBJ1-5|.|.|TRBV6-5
CASRIGGASNQPQHF
TGTGCCAGCCGGATCGGAGGAGCCAGCAATCAGCCCCAGCATTTT
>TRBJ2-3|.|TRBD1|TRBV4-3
CASSQQASGTGLITDTQYF
TGCGCCAGCAGCCAACAAGCGTCCGGGACAGGGCTTATCACAGATACGCAGTATTTT